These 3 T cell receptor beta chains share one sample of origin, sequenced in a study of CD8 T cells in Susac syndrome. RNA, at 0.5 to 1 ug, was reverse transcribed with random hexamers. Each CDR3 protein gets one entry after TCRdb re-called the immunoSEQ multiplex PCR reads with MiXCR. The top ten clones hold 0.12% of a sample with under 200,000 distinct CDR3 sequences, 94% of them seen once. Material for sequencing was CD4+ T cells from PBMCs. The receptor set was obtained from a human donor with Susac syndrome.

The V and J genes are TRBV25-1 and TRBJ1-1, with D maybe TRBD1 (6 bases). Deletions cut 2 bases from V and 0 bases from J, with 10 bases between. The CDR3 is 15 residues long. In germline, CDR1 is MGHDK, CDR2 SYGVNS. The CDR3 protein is CASSEMTGMNTEAFF. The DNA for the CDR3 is TGTGCCAGCAGTGAAATGACAGGAATGAACACTGAAGCTTTCTTT.

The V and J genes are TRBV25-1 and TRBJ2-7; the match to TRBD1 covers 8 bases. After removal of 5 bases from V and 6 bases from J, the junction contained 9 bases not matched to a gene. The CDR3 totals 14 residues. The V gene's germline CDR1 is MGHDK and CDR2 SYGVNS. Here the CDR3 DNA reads TGTGCCAGCAGTCTTCCGGGACAGGCTTCCGAGCAGTACTTC. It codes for CASSLPGQASEQYF.

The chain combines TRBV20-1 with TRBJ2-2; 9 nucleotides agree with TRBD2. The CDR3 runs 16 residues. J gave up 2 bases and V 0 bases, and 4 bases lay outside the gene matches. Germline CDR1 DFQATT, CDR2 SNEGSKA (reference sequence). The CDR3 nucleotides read TGCAGTGCTAGAGATCGGCGGGGGGGCAACACCGGGGAGCTGTTTTTT. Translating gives CSARDRRGGNTGELFF.